These T cell receptor beta chains were read from a single sample in a study of blood T cell repertoires in COVID-19. TCRdb's table, derived via immunoSEQ multiplex PCR, lists solely in-frame clones and lacks some. Of over 85,000 clones in the sample, more than 80% were seen once. Sequencing was performed on peripheral blood. The source of these receptors is a human donor in a cohort sampled during active COVID-19. The CDR3 runs from the conserved cysteine through the conserved F or W. D genes are given only for firm matches. Size tells how often a clone was seen (once, few, many) or the class of an expanded clone, and some rows leave it out.

>TRBJ2-7|.|TRBV6-5|TRBD1
CASRYQGAGNYEQYF
TGTGCCAGCAGGTATCAGGGGGCTGGGAACTACGAGCAGTACTTC
>TRBJ1-1|once|TRBV5-1|.
CASSLTDNTEAFF
TGCGCCAGCAGCTTGACAGATAACACTGAAGCTTTCTTT
>TRBJ2-7|once|TRBV7-9|TRBD2
CASSSGLAGLYEQYF
TGTGCCAGCAGCTCCGGACTAGCGGGTCTCTACGAGCAGTACTTC
>TRBJ1-2|.|TRBV11-2|.
CASSLYGGWNYGYTF
TGTGCCAGCAGCTTATACGGGGGATGGAACTATGGCTACACCTTC
>TRBJ1-3|.|TRBV4-2|TRBD1
CASSQTGAGNTIYF
TGTGCCAGCAGCCAGACAGGGGCTGGAAACACCATATATTTT
>TRBJ2-3|.|TRBV18|.
CASSPRARTDTQYF
TGTGCCAGCTCACCACGGGCCCGCACAGATACGCAGTATTTT
>TRBJ2-1|.|TRBV7-2|.
CASSVHRDGQFF
TGTGCCAGCAGCGTGCACAGGGACGGGCAGTTCTTC
>TRBJ1-3|.|TRBV9|.
CASSVGTASGNTIYF
TGTGCCAGCAGCGTAGGGACTGCCTCTGGAAACACCATATATTTT
>TRBJ2-4|.|TRBV4-2|TRBD1
CASSQDRGVNIQYF
TGTGCCAGCAGCCAGGACAGGGGGGTCAACATTCAGTACTTC
>TRBJ1-5|.|TRBV30|.
CAWSVDPGQPQHF
TGTGCCTGGAGTGTAGACCCAGGTCAGCCCCAGCATTTT
>TRBJ1-5|.|TRBV19|.
CASSIQNQPQHF
TGTGCCAGTAGTATACAGAATCAGCCCCAGCATTTT
>TRBJ2-7|.|TRBV4-2|TRBD2
CASSQDWTSREQYF
TGTGCCAGCAGCCAAGATTGGACTAGTCGCGAGCAGTACTTC
>TRBJ2-3|.|TRBV5-1|TRBD2
CASSPPERGFTDTQYF
TGCGCCAGCAGCCCCCCCGAGCGGGGGTTCACAGATACGCAGTATTTT
>TRBJ1-2|.|TRBV3-1/TRBV3-2|.
CASSPMASISYGYTF
TGTGCCAGCAGCCCCATGGCTTCGATTTCCTATGGCTACACCTTC
>TRBJ2-7|.|TRBV5-1|TRBD2
CASSTLAGTFLGEQYF
TGCGCCAGCAGCACCCTAGCGGGGACTTTCCTAGGCGAGCAGTACTTC
>TRBJ2-5|.|TRBV5-1|TRBD1
CASSLGRDREGETQYF
TGCGCCAGCAGCTTGGGGAGGGACAGGGAAGGAGAGACCCAGTACTTC
>TRBJ2-2|.|TRBV9|TRBD1
CASSVAGTVTGELFF
TGTGCCAGCAGCGTAGCAGGGACAGTAACCGGGGAGCTGTTTTTT
>TRBJ2-2|.|TRBV7-2|TRBD1
CASSSRQGSGGELFF
TGTGCCAGCAGCTCCCGACAGGGTTCTGGCGGGGAGCTGTTTTTT
>TRBJ2-7|.|TRBV6-2/TRBV6-3|TRBD1
CASSTPTGGSYEQYF
TGTGCCAGCAGTACCCCGACAGGGGGCTCCTACGAGCAGTACTTC
>TRBJ2-2|large|TRBV4-2|.
CASSQDYGGTGELFF
TGTGCCAGCAGCCAAGATTATGGCGGCACCGGGGAGCTGTTTTTT
>TRBJ1-6|.|TRBV28|.
CASSFVAGGESNSPLHF
TGTGCCAGCAGTTTCGTCGCTGGAGGGGAGTCTAATTCACCCCTCCACTTT
>TRBJ1-6|.|TRBV19|.
CASKGGGGSPLHF
TGTGCCAGTAAAGGCGGGGGAGGTTCACCCCTCCACTTT
>TRBJ1-3|once|TRBV7-2|.
CASSFLGRGNTIYF
TGTGCCAGCAGCTTTTTGGGCAGGGGAAACACCATATATTTT
>TRBJ2-7|.|TRBV5-1|.
CASSLQSSSYEQYF
TGCGCCAGCAGCTTGCAGTCTAGCTCCTACGAGCAGTACTTC
>TRBJ2-2|.|TRBV5-1|TRBD2
CASSPPGLAGADTGELFF
TGCGCCAGCAGCCCGCCGGGACTAGCGGGGGCCGACACCGGGGAGCTGTTTTTT
>TRBJ1-2|.|TRBV7-6|TRBD1
CASSPTDRGPWGYTF
TGTGCCAGCAGCCCCACGGACAGGGGGCCTTGGGGCTACACCTTC
>TRBJ1-1|.|TRBV7-8|.
CASSSMGRASSGTEAFF
TGTGCCAGCAGCTCAATGGGCAGGGCGTCGTCGGGCACTGAAGCTTTCTTT
>TRBJ2-3|.|TRBV9|TRBD2
CASSVEGLAGTDTQYF
TGTGCCAGCAGCGTAGAGGGACTAGCGGGCACAGATACGCAGTATTTT
>TRBJ2-1|.|TRBV7-2|.
CASSPRSGYEQFF
TGTGCCAGCAGCCCCCGGTCGGGGTATGAGCAGTTCTTC
>TRBJ2-1|.|TRBV5-5|TRBD1
CASRDRGYNEQFF
TGTGCCAGCAGGGACAGGGGCTACAATGAGCAGTTCTTC
>TRBJ1-1|.|TRBV6-5|.
CASSYSRIASTEAFF
TGTGCCAGCAGTTACTCCCGCATCGCGAGTACTGAAGCTTTCTTT
>TRBJ2-7|.|TRBV2|TRBD2
CASRTSGTYEQYF
TGTGCCAGCAGGACTAGCGGGACCTACGAGCAGTACTTC
>TRBJ2-6|few|TRBV24-1|TRBD2
CATSGVTSGGAGANVLTF
TGTGCCACCAGTGGAGTGACTAGCGGGGGGGCTGGGGCCAACGTCCTGACTTTC
>TRBJ2-7|.|TRBV7-9|TRBD1
CASSIHRDRETEQYF
TGTGCCAGCAGCATCCACCGGGACAGGGAAACCGAGCAGTACTTC
>TRBJ2-3|.|TRBV19|TRBD2
CASSTIAGGPGIGTDTQYF
TGTGCCAGTAGTACAATAGCGGGGGGGCCCGGTATTGGCACAGATACGCAGTATTTT
>TRBJ2-5|.|TRBV29-1|TRBD2
CSVRLAGGETQYF
TGCAGCGTCCGACTAGCGGGTGGAGAGACCCAGTACTTC
>TRBJ2-5|.|TRBV24-1|.
CATSDLGGRVETQYF
TGTGCCACCAGTGATCTAGGGGGGAGGGTGGAGACCCAGTACTTC
>TRBJ1-2|.|TRBV9|.
CASSVGGVANYGYTF
TGTGCCAGCAGCGTAGGCGGGGTGGCTAACTATGGCTACACCTTC
>TRBJ1-1|.|TRBV5-5|.
CASSLSPGTEAFF
TGTGCCAGCAGCTTAAGTCCGGGGACTGAAGCTTTCTTT
>TRBJ2-3|once|TRBV18|.
CASSSSGVDTQYF
TGTGCCAGCTCATCCTCAGGGGTCGATACGCAGTATTTT
>TRBJ1-3|.|TRBV6-5|TRBD1
CASSWEGGNTIYF
TGTGCCAGCAGTTGGGAAGGGGGCAACACCATATATTTT
>TRBJ2-5|once|TRBV5-5|TRBD2
CASSFRTSGGKETQYF
TGTGCCAGCAGCTTCCGGACTAGCGGGGGGAAAGAGACCCAGTACTTC
>TRBJ1-1|.|TRBV9|.
CASSPRAGVTNTEAFF
TGTGCCAGCAGCCCCAGGGCGGGGGTTACGAACACTGAAGCTTTCTTT
>TRBJ1-1|.|TRBV7-3|.
CASSSYEGGQFPFF
TGTGCCAGCAGCTCCTACGAGGGTGGGCAGTTTCCTTTCTTT
>TRBJ2-3|once|TRBV14|.
CASSRRRTDTQYF
TGTGCCAGCAGTCGACGGAGAACAGATACGCAGTATTTT
>TRBJ2-6|.|TRBV11-3|.
CASSKNSPGANVLTF
TGTGCCAGCTCTAAGAACTCGCCTGGGGCCAACGTCCTGACTTTC
>TRBJ2-1|.|TRBV5-1|.
CASSSTTMSSSYNEQFF
TGCGCCAGCAGCTCGACTACCATGAGTAGCTCCTACAATGAGCAGTTCTTC
>TRBJ1-2|.|TRBV6-7|.
CASSDRSNYGYTF
TGTGCCAGCAGTGACAGGTCGAACTATGGCTACACCTTC
>TRBJ1-3|.|TRBV7-2|.
CASSLLSIPPGNTIYF
TGTGCCAGCAGCTTACTAAGCATCCCCCCGGGAAACACCATATATTTT
>TRBJ1-2|.|TRBV18|TRBD1
CASQGTGTPGYTF
TGTGCCAGCCAGGGGACAGGGACTCCTGGCTACACCTTC